Below are 24 T cell receptor beta chains sequenced from a single sample in a study of Ad26.COV2.S vaccination and SARS-CoV-2 variants. The treatment here: roughly 18 received Ad26.COV2.S at low or high dose, single or two shots; about 5 received placebo; per-sample allocation not given. Samples were taken on day 63 after the first vaccine or placebo injection. Clones were sequenced by immunoSEQ multiplex PCR, and TCRdb holds only the in-frame ones, with some missing. The table lists about 450,000 clones, roughly 89% of them singletons, with just over 2.5% in the top ten. Source: peripheral blood, taken in a trial of Ad26.COV2.S vaccine versus placebo. The receptors come from a person between 18 and 65 years old who received the Ad26.COV2.S COVID-19 vaccine or a placebo.

This chain connects TRBV5-1 to TRBJ1-4; D is unresolved. Germline V gene data show CDR1 as SGHRS and CDR2 as YFSETQ. The V and J ends lost 6 bases and 0 bases respectively, with 18 bases between them. This CDR3 contains 17 residues. CDR3: CASMSGRSYATNEKLFF. The CDR3, as DNA: TGCGCCAGCATGTCCGGCCGTAGTTATGCAACTAATGAAAAACTGTTTTTT.

The chain employs TRBV7-6 and TRBJ2-7, with 8 bases that match TRBD1. Germline trimming cut 2 bases from V and 3 bases from J; bases unmatched to any gene: 12. This CDR3 is 17 amino acids long. Germline V lookup: CDR1 SGHVS, CDR2 FNYEAQ. The CDR3 bases are TGTGCCAGCAGCTTATATGCCTCGGACAGGGCTTACTACGAGCAGTACGTC. It is translated as CASSLYASDRAYYEQYV.

J is TRBJ2-1 and V is TRBV4-1; 8 nucleotides align to TRBD2. CDR1 MGHRA and CDR2 YSYEKL come from the germline V gene. J lost 10 bases, V lost 0 bases, and 8 bases had no gene match. CDR3 length equals 15 residues. The chain's CDR3 is CASSQDGGGPQEQFF. CDR3 bases: TGCGCCAGCAGCCAAGATGGCGGGGGGCCCCAGGAGCAGTTCTTC.

The chain combines TRBV5-1 with TRBJ1-6; D ambiguous. CDR3 length equals 14 residues. V was trimmed by 4 bases and J by 7 bases, leaving 12 bases between them. Germline CDR1 and CDR2: SGHRS and YFSETQ. CDR3 sequence (DNA): TGCGCCAGCAGCGCCGGGCAGCCCAATTCACCCCTCCACTTT. Its translation is CASSAGQPNSPLHF.

This clone has a single count. This chain uses TRBV21-1 with TRBJ2-7; the table assigns TRBD1, which was not confirmed against the DNA. TRBV21-1 constitutes a pseudogene. The CDR3 loop spans 13 amino acids. The CDR3 sequence: CASRKGQPYEQYV. The DNA of the CDR3 is TGTGCCAGCCGAAAGGGACAGCCCTACGAGCAGTACGTC.

The V gene is TRBV7-2, the J gene TRBJ2-7; TRBD1 might be the D (6 bases). The CDR3 runs 13 residues. Between the trimmed V and J ends, which lost 6 bases and 1 base, there was a span of 10 bases. From germline, CDR1 is SGHTA and CDR2 FQGNSA. CDR3 DNA: TGTGCCAGCAGTTGGGACATTTCCTACGAGCAGTACTTC. Its protein product is CASSWDISYEQYF. Together with reference TRBV7-2 and TRBJ2-7, the CDR3 gives the full variable domain: GAGVSQSPSNKVTEKGKDVELRCDPISGHTALYWYRQSLGQGLEFLIYFQGNSAPDKSGLPSDRFSAERTGGSVSTLTIQRTQQEDSAVYLCASSWDISYEQYFGPGTRLTVT.

The genes are TRBV6-6 and TRBJ1-4; no clear D. CDR1 is MNHNY, CDR2 SVGAGI, per germline (reference sequence). This CDR3 comprises 14 residues. Trimming removed 0 bases from V and 7 bases from J, with 9 bases in between. The DNA of the CDR3 is TGTGCCAGCAGTTACTCGATCGAGGGTGAAAAACTGTTTTTT. Its translation is CASSYSIEGEKLFF.

The V gene is TRBV7-9, the J gene TRBJ1-5; D is perhaps TRBD1 (6 bases). The V gene lost 5 bases and the J gene lost 2 bases, with 19 bases spanning the gap. From germline, CDR1 is SEHNR and CDR2 FQNEAQ (reference sequence). CDR3 length: 17 amino acids. The CDR3 is CASSPDRDIGGNQPQHF. The CDR3 nucleotides read TGTGCCAGCAGCCCAGATCGGGACATTGGGGGCAATCAGCCCCAGCATTTT.

The chain joins TRBV5-4 to TRBJ2-3; 10 positions agree with TRBD2. This CDR3 region has 16 residues. V lost 4 bases to trimming and J lost 0 bases; unmatched junction nucleotides: 5. CDR1 SGHNT and CDR2 YYREEE come from the germline V gene (reference sequence). As DNA, the CDR3 is TGTGCCAGCAGCGGGGTGACTAGCGGGAGCACAGATACGCAGTATTTT. It is translated as CASSGVTSGSTDTQYF.

The rearrangement links TRBV6-5 to TRBJ1-1, with no clear D. The V end was cut by 9 bases, the J end by 0 bases, with 14 bases between. The CDR3 has 14 amino acids. Germline CDR1 is MNHEY and CDR2 is SVGAGI. CDR3 bases: TGTGCCAGTCGGGTTCATATTATGAACACTGAAGCTTTCTTT. Amino acids: CASRVHIMNTEAFF.

The chain couples TRBV5-1 to TRBJ1-1, with D possibly being TRBD1 (5 bases). Between the trimmed V and J ends, which lost 2 bases and 4 bases, there was a span of 12 bases. Looked up from germline, CDR1 is SGHRS and CDR2 is YFSETQ. CDR3 size: 14 residues. The CDR3 DNA is TGCGCCAGCAGCTTTCCGGCCCAGGGCACTGAAGCTTTCTTT. This codes for CASSFPAQGTEAFF.

This clone has more than one count but fewer than ten. This rearrangement joins TRBV7-9 to TRBJ1-4, with no clear D. V lost 1 base to trimming and J lost 8 bases, with 20 bases between them. The CDR3 extends over 17 amino acids. The germline V gene encodes CDR1 SEHNR and CDR2 FQNEAQ (reference sequence). The CDR3 DNA reads as TGTGCCAGCAGCTTAGGCGTGTCGGGCGGAATCGGCGAAAAACTGTTTTTT. Translation: CASSLGVSGGIGEKLFF.

V and J are TRBV5-1 and TRBJ2-3, with a tentative D call TRBD2 (5 bases). CDR1 and CDR2 from the germline V gene are SGHRS and YFSETQ. The V and J ends lost 0 bases and 6 bases respectively, with 11 bases between them. The CDR3 has 14 residues. In DNA form, the CDR3 reads TGCGCCAGCAGCTTGGCCGTGCCGGGGGATACGCAGTATTTT. Translation: CASSLAVPGDTQYF.

This rearrangement joins TRBV20-1 to TRBJ2-7; D ambiguous. The CDR3 is 12 residues long. Germline V gene lookup returns CDR1 DFQATT and CDR2 SNEGSKA (reference sequence). With 3 bases removed from V and 2 bases from J, the gap between germline ends came to 8 bases. In nucleotides, the CDR3 is TGCAGTGCTAGTGGTCTAGCCTACGAGCAGTACTTC. It translates to CSASGLAYEQYF.

The chain recombines TRBV7-9 with TRBJ2-1; 7 bases fit TRBD1. Germline V CDR1 and CDR2: SEHNR, FQNEAQ (reference sequence). The CDR3 loop spans 13 amino acids. Trimming took 7 bases from V and 1 from J; bases not matched to a gene: 1. This CDR3 is CASMTGSYNEQFF. Here the CDR3 DNA reads TGTGCCAGCATGACAGGGTCCTACAATGAGCAGTTCTTC.

This chain links TRBV18 with TRBJ2-1; possibly TRBD2 for D (6 bases). Trimming stripped 6 bases from V and 6 bases from J, with 15 bases between. CDR1 and CDR2 (germline): KGHSH, LQKENI. CDR3 length: 14 residues. The CDR3 DNA is TGTGCCAGCTCCGACCGGAGGGCCGGCAATGAGCAGTTCTTC. Protein product: CASSDRRAGNEQFF.

This clone was observed a single time. V and J are TRBV24-1 and TRBJ2-1, with TRBD1 matching 10 bases. The CDR3 is 16 residues long. Looked up from germline, CDR1 is KGHDR and CDR2 is SFDVKD. The V segment lost 3 bases and the J segment 7 bases; nucleotides outside the gene matches: 8. The CDR3: CATSDTRQGAGNEQFF. CDR3 nucleotides: TGTGCCACCAGTGATACGAGACAGGGGGCTGGTAATGAGCAGTTCTTC.

The CDR3: CASSPTSGVAFTGELFF. The CDR3 DNA reads as TGTGCCAGCAGCCCTACCTCCGGGGTAGCATTCACCGGGGAGCTGTTTTTT. The V and J genes are TRBV11-2 and TRBJ2-2, with D possibly matching TRBD2 (5 bases). Trimming cost V 5 bases and J 4 bases, with 20 bases left between them. The CDR3 runs to 17 residues. Germline CDR1 and CDR2: SGHAT and FQNNGV.

The gene calls are TRBV29-1 and TRBJ1-5; TRBD1 is a possible D gene (6 bases). V was clipped by 1 base and J by 2 bases, with 27 bases between them. CDR1 SQVTM and CDR2 ANQGSEA come from the germline V gene. The CDR3 sequence is 20 residues long. The CDR3 reads CSVEVGRGASFLMGNQPQHF. The DNA for the CDR3 is TGCAGCGTTGAAGTTGGGAGGGGGGCATCTTTCTTAATGGGCAATCAGCCCCAGCATTTT.

The V and J genes are TRBV7-2 and TRBJ1-4; D is undetermined. The V end lost 3 bases, the J end lost 11 bases, and 16 bases lay between the germline ends. The length of the CDR3 is 14 residues. From germline, CDR1 is SGHTA and CDR2 FQGNSA. CDR3 in amino acids: CASSFWGESGKLFF. The CDR3 DNA follows: TGTGCCAGCAGCTTCTGGGGAGAATCGGGCAAACTGTTTTTT. The full variable domain, rest sourced from reference TRBV7-2 and TRBJ1-4, is GAGVSQSPSNKVTEKGKDVELRCDPISGHTALYWYRQSLGQGLEFLIYFQGNSAPDKSGLPSDRFSAERTGGSVSTLTIQRTQQEDSAVYLCASSFWGESGKLFFGSGTQLSVL.

This sequence joins TRBV7-9 and TRBJ2-1; no firm D call. The CDR3 loop spans 16 amino acids. Germline CDR1 is SEHNR and CDR2 is FQNEAQ (reference sequence). V was shortened by 2 bases and J by 5 bases, with 16 bases between the two germline ends. The CDR3 is CASSLIGSQVDNEQFF. CDR3 nucleotides: TGTGCCAGCAGCTTAATAGGTAGCCAAGTAGACAATGAGCAGTTCTTC.

This chain uses TRBV15 with TRBJ1-1, with D possibly being TRBD1 (5 bases). V was clipped by 2 bases and J by 0 bases, with 10 bases between them. The CDR3 contains 15 residues. In germline, CDR1 is LNHNV, CDR2 YYDKDF (reference sequence). The CDR3 DNA is TGTGCCACCAGCAGACCCGGGGCTTTGAACACTGAAGCTTTCTTT. Amino acid sequence: CATSRPGALNTEAFF.

This sequence joins TRBV5-6 and TRBJ2-1; 11 positions match TRBD2. CDR1 and CDR2 (germline): SGHDT, YYEEEE. There are 16 residues in the CDR3. V trimming: 4 bases; J trimming: 0 bases; junction bases outside the gene matches: 3. The CDR3 nucleotides are TGTGCCAGCAGCGTGACTAGCGGGATCTCCTACAATGAGCAGTTCTTC. It is translated as CASSVTSGISYNEQFF.

This clone was detected only once. The chain has TRBV2 and TRBJ2-5; perhaps TRBD1 as D (6 bases). Trimming removed 8 bases at V and 5 bases at J, with 12 bases between. This CDR3 spans 12 amino acids. Germline V lookup: CDR1 SNHLY, CDR2 FYNNEI. CDR3 in amino acids: CASRERGETQYF. As DNA, the CDR3 is TGTGCCAGCCGCGAAAGGGGGGAGACCCAGTACTTC.